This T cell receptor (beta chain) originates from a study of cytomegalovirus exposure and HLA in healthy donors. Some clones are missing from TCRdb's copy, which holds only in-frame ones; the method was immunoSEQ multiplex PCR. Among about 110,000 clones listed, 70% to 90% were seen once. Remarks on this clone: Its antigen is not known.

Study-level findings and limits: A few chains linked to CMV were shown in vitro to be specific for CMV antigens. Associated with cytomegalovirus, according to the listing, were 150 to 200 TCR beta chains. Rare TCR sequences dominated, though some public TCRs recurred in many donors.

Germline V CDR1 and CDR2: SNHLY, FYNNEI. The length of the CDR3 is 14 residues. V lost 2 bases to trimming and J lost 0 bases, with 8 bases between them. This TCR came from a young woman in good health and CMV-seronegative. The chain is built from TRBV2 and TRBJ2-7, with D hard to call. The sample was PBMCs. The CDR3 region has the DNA TGTGCCAGCAGTGAACGTCCGAGCTCCTACGAGCAGTACTTC. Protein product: CASSERPSSYEQYF. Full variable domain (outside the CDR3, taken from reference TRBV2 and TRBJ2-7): EPEVTQTPSHQVTQMGQEVILRCVPISNHLYFYWYRQILGQKVEFLVSFYNNEISEKSEIFDDQFSVERPDGSNFTLKIRSTKLEDSAMYFCASSERPSSYEQYFGPGTRLTVT.